This TCR beta chain was documented in a study of T cell responses to AZD1222 COVID-19 vaccine. Points from the study as a whole: Donors were chiefly white British, with a greater number of females, and clonal diversity was perhaps underestimated. Vaccination with two AZD1222 doses was followed by a rise in Spike-specific TCR breadth and depth. Sampling that yielded the repertoires occurred only after the peak T cell response.

This clone was recorded once. What it binds is unknown. The CDR3 covers 11 residues. Trimming removed 7 bases at V and 5 bases at J, with 11 bases between. CDR1 SQVTM and CDR2 ANQGSEA come from the germline V gene. Sequenced by immunoSEQ multiplex PCR; TCRdb stores in-frame clones only, minus some. Of 110,000 or so clones listed, 70% to 90% are singletons. Second-dose timings of about 4 or about 12 weeks were pooled. Sample: peripheral blood, taken 28 days after the second AZD1222 dose. The origin of this receptor is an adult who received the AZD1222 COVID-19 vaccine. The rearrangement links TRBV29-1 to TRBJ1-2; D is unresolved. CDR3 sequence reads: CSGRLEYGYTF. Here the CDR3 DNA reads TGCAGCGGTCGACTTGAATATGGCTACACCTTC.